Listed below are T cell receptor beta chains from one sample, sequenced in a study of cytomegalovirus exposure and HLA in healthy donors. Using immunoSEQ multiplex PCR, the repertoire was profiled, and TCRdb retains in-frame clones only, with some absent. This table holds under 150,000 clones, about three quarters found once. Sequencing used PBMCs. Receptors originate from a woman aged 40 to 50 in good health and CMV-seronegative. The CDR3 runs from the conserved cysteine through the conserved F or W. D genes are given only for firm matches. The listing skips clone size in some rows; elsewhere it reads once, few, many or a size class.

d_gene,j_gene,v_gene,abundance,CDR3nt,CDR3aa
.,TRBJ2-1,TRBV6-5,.,TGTGCCAGCAGTTATGGCTCAAGACAGGTCAATGAGCAGTTCTTC,CASSYGSRQVNEQFF
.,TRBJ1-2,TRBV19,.,TGTGCCAGTAGTATGAGGCAGACTATGGGCTACACCTTC,CASSMRQTMGYTF
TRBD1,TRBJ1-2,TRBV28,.,TGTGCCAGCAGTTTTTCAGCGGGGGGCGGACAGGGAATCTATGGCTACACCTTC,CASSFSAGGGQGIYGYTF
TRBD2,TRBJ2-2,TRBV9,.,TGTGCCAGCGCCCCCAGCGGGGCGAACACCGGGGAGCTGTTTTTT,CASAPSGANTGELFF
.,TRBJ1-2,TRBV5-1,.,TGCGCCAGCAGCCGGGATGAGGCCTTTCTTAGGTATGGCTACACCTTC,CASSRDEAFLRYGYTF
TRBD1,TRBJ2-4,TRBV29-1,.,TGCAGCGCAAGGACAGGGGAAAACATTCAGTACTTC,CSARTGENIQYF
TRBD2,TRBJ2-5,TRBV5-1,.,TGCGCCAGCAGCTCCCGGGGGGGGGAAGAGACCCAGTACTTC,CASSSRGGEETQYF
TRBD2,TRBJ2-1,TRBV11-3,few,TGTGCCAGCAGCTTACAACTAGCGGGAGTCCATGAGCAGTTCTTC,CASSLQLAGVHEQFF
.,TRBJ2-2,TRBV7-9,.,TGTGCCAGCAGCTTAGGTCCTGCCGGGGAGCTGTTTTTT,CASSLGPAGELFF
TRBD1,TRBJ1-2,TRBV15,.,TGTGCCACCAGCAGAGATAGGGACAGGGGGCTCGGAGGCTACACCTTC,CATSRDRDRGLGGYTF
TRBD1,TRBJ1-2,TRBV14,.,TGTGCCAGCAGCCTCCGGGACAGGGGGCGATTCTATGGCTACACCTTC,CASSLRDRGRFYGYTF
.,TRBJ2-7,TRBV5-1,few,TGCGCCAGCAGCTTGTCCCAGGGTGGGTACGAGCAGTACTTC,CASSLSQGGYEQYF
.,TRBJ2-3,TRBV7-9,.,TGTGCCAGCAGCTCAAGCCGACAGTCGATAGATACGCAGTATTTT,CASSSSRQSIDTQYF
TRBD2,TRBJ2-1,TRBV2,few,TGTGCCAGCAGTGATGACGGGACTAGCGGGAGGGGCTATGAGCAGTTCTTC,CASSDDGTSGRGYEQFF
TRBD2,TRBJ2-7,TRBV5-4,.,TGTGCCAGCAGCTTGAGGTTCGGAACTAGCGGGAGCGGCGAGCAGTACTTC,CASSLRFGTSGSGEQYF
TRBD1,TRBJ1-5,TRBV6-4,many,TGTGCCAGCAGCCCCACAGGGGGTAGAGGCAATCAGCCCCAGCATTTT,CASSPTGGRGNQPQHF
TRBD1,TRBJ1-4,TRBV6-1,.,TGTGCCAGCAGTGAGGGACAGAGGAATGAAAAACTGTTTTTT,CASSEGQRNEKLFF
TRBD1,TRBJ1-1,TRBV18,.,TGTGCCAGCTCACCCCTGGGACAGCCTCTCTTT,CASSPLGQPLF
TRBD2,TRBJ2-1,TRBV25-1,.,TGTGCCAGCAGTAACCTCTCTCGACTAGCGGGAGACAATGAGCAGTTCTTC,CASSNLSRLAGDNEQFF
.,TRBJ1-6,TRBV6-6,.,TGTGCCAGCAGTTCTCAGGGAATCCAGAATTCACCCCTCCACTTT,CASSSQGIQNSPLHF
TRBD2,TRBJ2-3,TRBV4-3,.,TGCGCCAGCAGCCAAGAGGGGGGGCTAGCGGGCGAAAGGGTGGATACGCAGTATTTT,CASSQEGGLAGERVDTQYF
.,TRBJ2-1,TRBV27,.,TGTGCCAGCAGTTTTAACAGGGCGAGGAGTGAGCAGTTCTTC,CASSFNRARSEQFF
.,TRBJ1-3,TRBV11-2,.,TGTGCCAGCAGCTTAAGGTTGGAGACAGCGGGAAACACCATATATTTT,CASSLRLETAGNTIYF
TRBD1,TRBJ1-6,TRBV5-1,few,TGCGCCAGCAGCTTGGGGGGACAGGGAAGTTCACCCCTCCACTTT,CASSLGGQGSSPLHF
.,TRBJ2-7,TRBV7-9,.,TGTGCCAGCAGCTTTGCTAGCCTCGAGCAGTACTTC,CASSFASLEQYF
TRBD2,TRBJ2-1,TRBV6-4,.,TGTGCCAGCAGGGGACTAGCGGGCATGGGAGAGCAGTTCTTC,CASRGLAGMGEQFF
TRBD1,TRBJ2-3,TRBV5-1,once,TGCGCCAGCAGCTCTGGTGGACAGGGGACAGATACGCAGTATTTT,CASSSGGQGTDTQYF
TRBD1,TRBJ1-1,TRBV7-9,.,TGTGCCAGCAGCCCAGGGGGTACGGACACTGAAGCTTTCTTT,CASSPGGTDTEAFF
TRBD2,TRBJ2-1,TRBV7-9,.,TGTGCCAGCAGGGGGGTTGGTAGCGGGAGCTCCTACAATGAGCAGTTCTTC,CASRGVGSGSSYNEQFF
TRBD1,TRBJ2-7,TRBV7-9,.,TGTGCCAGCAGCCCAACCCTTGGTGACAGGGCCTACGAGCAGTACTTC,CASSPTLGDRAYEQYF
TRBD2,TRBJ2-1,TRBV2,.,TGTGCCAGCAGTGAAGGTCTGTTAGCGGGGGGCAACAATGAGCAGTTCTTC,CASSEGLLAGGNNEQFF
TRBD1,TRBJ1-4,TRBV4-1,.,TGCGCCAGCAGCCAAATACAGGGGCCTAATGAAAAACTGTTTTTT,CASSQIQGPNEKLFF
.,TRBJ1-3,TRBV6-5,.,TGTGCCAGCAGTTACTCGGGGAGGTTAGGAAACACCATATATTTT,CASSYSGRLGNTIYF
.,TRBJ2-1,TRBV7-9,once,TGTGCCAGCAGCTTACTCGGAGGGTTCGATGAGCAGTTCTTC,CASSLLGGFDEQFF
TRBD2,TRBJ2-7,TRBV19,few,TGTGCCACCTCCGGGACTAGCGTCTACGAGCAGTACTTC,CATSGTSVYEQYF
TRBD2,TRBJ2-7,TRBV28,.,TGTGCCAGCAGTTTGACTAGCGGGAACAGCTACGAGCAGTACTTC,CASSLTSGNSYEQYF
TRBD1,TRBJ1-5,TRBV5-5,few,TGTGCCAGCAGGCCCGGACAGGCGAACAATCAGCCCCAGCATTTT,CASRPGQANNQPQHF
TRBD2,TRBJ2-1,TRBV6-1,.,TGTGCCAGCAGGGCGGGACTAGCGGTAATGGGTGAGCAGTTCTTC,CASRAGLAVMGEQFF
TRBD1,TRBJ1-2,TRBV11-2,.,TGTGCCAGCAGCGCGACAGGGGTCGGCTACACCTTC,CASSATGVGYTF
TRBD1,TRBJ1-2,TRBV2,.,TGTGCCAGCAGTGGGACAGGGATTGGCGGCTACACCTTC,CASSGTGIGGYTF
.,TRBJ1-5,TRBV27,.,TGTGCCAGCAGTTTATTTATCGGCAATCAGCCCCAGCATTTT,CASSLFIGNQPQHF
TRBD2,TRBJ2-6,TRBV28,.,TGTGCCAGCAGTAGCGGGACCCCCTCTGGGGCCAACGTCCTGACTTTC,CASSSGTPSGANVLTF
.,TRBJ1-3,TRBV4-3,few,TGCGCCAGCAGCCAAGTTGCTGGACATGGCGGAAACACCATATATTTT,CASSQVAGHGGNTIYF
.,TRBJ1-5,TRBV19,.,TGTGCCAGTAGTACTGACAGGAGGAGCAATCAGCCCCAGCATTTT,CASSTDRRSNQPQHF
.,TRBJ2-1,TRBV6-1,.,TGTGCCAGCCGAGCGCGAAGCTCCTACAATGAGCAGTTCTTC,CASRARSSYNEQFF
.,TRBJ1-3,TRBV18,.,TGTGCCAGCTCACCCGGTATCTCTGGAAACACCATATATTTT,CASSPGISGNTIYF
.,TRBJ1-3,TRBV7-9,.,TGTGCCAGCAGCTGGCGGGATACTGGAAACACCATATATTTT,CASSWRDTGNTIYF
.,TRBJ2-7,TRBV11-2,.,TGTGCCAGCAGCTTGCAGTCCGGGTCATCCTACGAGCAGTACTTC,CASSLQSGSSYEQYF